The rows below give T cell receptor beta chains drawn from one sample of a study of early T cells in non-severe SARS-CoV-2 infection. MiXCR, run by TCRdb on the 5' RACE reads, gives a single entry per CDR3 protein. The sample lists tens of thousands of distinct CDR3 sequences; over 9% were seen once. Sequencing was performed on whole blood, taken at baseline. These TCRs come from an adult who was a healthcare worker with PCR-confirmed SARS-CoV-2 infection or an uninfected control (not recorded which). The CDR3 runs from the conserved cysteine through the conserved F or W. Each record gives: J gene, V gene, clone size, D gene, CDR3 DNA, CDR3 protein. D genes are given only for firm matches. Expanded clones are given a class, and other clones once, few, many or no size at all.

TRBJ1-5 | TRBV7-2 | few | NA | TGTGCCAGCAGCTTAGGGCAGGTCGGAGGCCAGCCCCAGCATTTT | CASSLGQVGGQPQHF
TRBJ2-2 | TRBV20-1 | NA | NA | TGCAGTGCTCGAGGCGGGGCGACCGGGGAGCTGTTTTTT | CSARGGATGELFF
TRBJ2-7 | TRBV20-1 | many | NA | TGCAGTGCTAGGACTAGAGGGTACGAGCAGTACTTC | CSARTRGYEQYF
TRBJ2-5 | TRBV6-6 | few | NA | TGTGCCAGCAGTTCGTCTAGCGCTGAGGAGACCCAGTACTTC | CASSSSSAEETQYF
TRBJ1-6 | TRBV6-2/TRBV6-3 | few | NA | TGTGCCAGCAGTTACTTAAGGAACTCACCCCTCCACTTT | CASSYLRNSPLHF
TRBJ1-2 | TRBV9 | many | TRBD1 | TGTGCCAGCAGCGAGATCAAGAAGGGACAGAGCGATGGCTACACCTTC | CASSEIKKGQSDGYTF
TRBJ1-6 | TRBV15 | NA | NA | TGTGCCACCAGCAGGGGGGAGGGCGACTCACCCCTCCACTTT | CATSRGEGDSPLHF
TRBJ2-7 | TRBV27 | NA | NA | TGTGCCAGCAACGGTGAAGGAAAGCAGTACTTC | CASNGEGKQYF
TRBJ2-6 | TRBV9 | NA | TRBD2 | TGTGCCAGCAGCTCCAGACTAGCGGGGGGACTAGACTCTGGGGCCAACGTCCTGACTTTC | CASSSRLAGGLDSGANVLTF
TRBJ2-2 | TRBV30 | NA | TRBD1 | TGTGCCTGTCACCGGGACAGGGGGCCTACCGGGGAGCTGTTTTTT | CACHRDRGPTGELFF
TRBJ2-1 | TRBV20-1 | many | NA | TGCAGTGCCCAGAGTCCTAGGAATTACAATGAGCAGTTCTTC | CSAQSPRNYNEQFF
TRBJ2-7 | TRBV5-1 | NA | NA | TGCGCCAGCAGCTTGGTCTCGGACGGGTTTTCCGAGCAGTACTTC | CASSLVSDGFSEQYF
TRBJ1-2 | TRBV2 | many | NA | TGTGCCAGCAGTGTGGCTAACTATGGCTACACCTTC | CASSVANYGYTF
TRBJ1-5 | TRBV5-6 | NA | NA | TGTGCCAGCAGCTTGGCCGGGCGGAGCAATCAGCCCCAGCATTTT | CASSLAGRSNQPQHF
TRBJ1-3 | TRBV20-1 | NA | NA | TGCAGTGCTAGGCCTTGGGACAACTCTGGAAACACCATATATTTT | CSARPWDNSGNTIYF
TRBJ1-4 | TRBV11-2 | many | NA | TGTGCCAGCAGCTTCAGCTTCCAAGGGCCTAATGAAAAACTGTTTTTT | CASSFSFQGPNEKLFF
TRBJ2-2 | TRBV7-6 | many | TRBD1 | TGTGCCAGCAGCTTGGCAGGGGGCAATGGCGGGGAGCTGTTTTTT | CASSLAGGNGGELFF
TRBJ1-2 | TRBV9 | few | NA | TGTGCCAGCGGAGGCAGGGATGGGGACTATGGCTACACCTTC | CASGGRDGDYGYTF
TRBJ1-2 | TRBV11-2 | few | NA | TGTGCCAGCAGCTTAGAACGGGGTAGATCTCACTATGGCTACACCTTC | CASSLERGRSHYGYTF
TRBJ2-3 | TRBV6-6 | few | NA | TGTGCCAGCAGTAAGAGGGGTAGTATGGCAGATACGCAGTATTTT | CASSKRGSMADTQYF
TRBJ2-3 | TRBV2 | NA | TRBD2 | TGTGCCAGTTCCGGGACTAGCTCTAGCACAGATACGCAGTATTTT | CASSGTSSSTDTQYF
TRBJ2-7 | TRBV12-5 | many | NA | TGTGCTAGTGGTCTTCTGACACCAGCATCGGCAGGGCTAGCATACGAGCAGTACTTC | CASGLLTPASAGLAYEQYF
TRBJ1-4 | TRBV4-3 | NA | NA | TGCGCCAGCAGCCAAGAGCCAGGGCCAAATGAAAAACTGTTTTTT | CASSQEPGPNEKLFF
TRBJ1-2 | TRBV29-1 | NA | NA | TGCAGCGTTAGTAAGGGAGACTATGGCTACACCTTC | CSVSKGDYGYTF
TRBJ2-3 | TRBV7-9 | many | NA | TGTGCCAGCAGCGAGGGGAGCACAGATACGCAGTATTTT | CASSEGSTDTQYF
TRBJ1-1 | TRBV6-2/TRBV6-3 | few | NA | TGTGCCAGCACCCCTTACGAGGGTCGCGCCACTGAAGCTTTCTTT | CASTPYEGRATEAFF
TRBJ1-6 | TRBV3-1 | NA | TRBD1 | TGTGCCAGCAGCCAGGACAGGAATTCACCCCTCCACTTT | CASSQDRNSPLHF
TRBJ1-1 | TRBV5-5 | many | NA | TGTGCCAGCAGCCCGCCCGGCCGAACTGAAGCTTTCTTT | CASSPPGRTEAFF
TRBJ1-2 | TRBV5-1 | NA | TRBD1 | TGCGCCAGCAGCTTGGATGGGACAGGCTATGGCTACACCTTC | CASSLDGTGYGYTF
TRBJ2-7 | TRBV20-1 | NA | NA | TGCAGTGCTCCGGCATATAACGAGCAGTACTTC | CSAPAYNEQYF
TRBJ2-7 | TRBV29-1 | NA | NA | TGCAGCGTTAGTTTTCGGCAGAACTCCTACGAGCAGTACTTC | CSVSFRQNSYEQYF
TRBJ2-1 | TRBV5-4 | NA | TRBD2 | TGTGCCAGCAGCTTGGCCTTAAGCGGGGGTAAGGGGAATGAGCAGTTCTTC | CASSLALSGGKGNEQFF
TRBJ2-1 | TRBV2 | many | NA | TGTGCCAGCAGGGACAGCTCCTACAATGAGCAGTTCTTC | CASRDSSYNEQFF
TRBJ1-1 | TRBV3-1 | many | NA | TGTGCCAGCAGCTTACGAACCGGGACGGTGAACACTGAAGCTTTCTTT | CASSLRTGTVNTEAFF
TRBJ2-7 | TRBV7-9 | NA | NA | TGTGCCAGCAGCTTAGTCGGGGACGAGCAGTACTTC | CASSLVGDEQYF
TRBJ2-3 | TRBV11-2 | few | NA | TGTGCCAGCAGCACCCAGGGTACGGGCACAGATACGCAGTATTTT | CASSTQGTGTDTQYF
TRBJ1-2 | TRBV20-1 | NA | NA | TGCAGTGCAAATTCGGTCAACTATGGCTACACCTTC | CSANSVNYGYTF
TRBJ1-5 | TRBV19 | NA | TRBD1 | TGTGCCAGTAGTCCCTGGGCTGGACAGGGTCGCGATCAGCCCCAGCATTTT | CASSPWAGQGRDQPQHF
TRBJ2-7 | TRBV21-1 | NA | NA | TGTGCCAGCAGCACCACAGGGGGTTCCTACGAGCAGTACTTC | CASSTTGGSYEQYF
TRBJ2-7 | TRBV11-2 | few | NA | TGTGCCAGCACCCAAGACAGAAGACTCCCCTGGGAGCAGTACTTC | CASTQDRRLPWEQYF
TRBJ1-2 | TRBV12-3/TRBV12-4 | NA | NA | TGTGCCAGCAGCCCCGGGCCCCTCTATGGCTACACCTTC | CASSPGPLYGYTF
TRBJ1-4 | TRBV28 | NA | NA | TGTGCCAGCAGTTCCGGGGACAACGCGCGCGAAAAACTGTTTTTT | CASSSGDNAREKLFF